This record looks at one T cell receptor (beta chain) sequence and its context. This sample was taken from a study of cytomegalovirus exposure and HLA in healthy donors. The PCR ran on 60 Vbeta and 13 Jbeta primers. Assay used: immunoSEQ multiplex PCR; TCRdb lists only in-frame clones, some missing. The table records 99,000 or so clones, about 81% of them present only once. Germline values: CDR1 SGHDT, CDR2 YYEEEE. Deletions cut 6 bases from V and 0 bases from J, with 9 bases between. The CDR3 contains 13 residues. This clonotype was obtained from a man under 40 in good health and CMV-seronegative. Sequencing input: PBMCs. The chain uses TRBV5-6 and TRBJ1-1, with D perhaps matching TRBD1 (5 bases). The CDR3 DNA reads TGTGCCAGCACTACCAGGGTGAACACTGAAGCTTTCTTT. It translates to CASTTRVNTEAFF.